The 25 T cell receptor beta chains below were found in one sample sequenced in a study of blood T cell repertoires in COVID-19. Generated by immunoSEQ multiplex PCR, the TCRdb table keeps only in-frame clones and is missing some. The sample includes about 200,000 clones, more than 80% of them seen just once. The sequencing sample was made of peripheral blood. The receptor source for this set is a man aged 45-60 years with acute or convalescent COVID-19.

This clone has a single count. This chain links TRBV18 with TRBJ2-5; 11 positions match TRBD1. This CDR3 is built from 16 residues. From germline, CDR1 is KGHSH and CDR2 LQKENI. With V trimmed by 3 bases and J by 5 bases, 8 bases remained unmatched. The CDR3 DNA sequence: TGTGCCAGCTCACCGCCGGGACAGGGGGGTTTGGAGACCCAGTACTTC. As protein: CASSPPGQGGLETQYF.

The chain uses TRBV27 and TRBJ2-4; D is possibly TRBD2 (6 bases). This CDR3 region has 14 residues. Deletions cut 6 bases from V and 8 bases from J, with 17 bases between. Germline V gives CDR1 MNHEY, CDR2 SMNVEV (reference sequence). CDR3 loop: CASSPRDPGDIQYF. The CDR3 DNA is TGTGCCAGCAGCCCGCGGGACCCCGGGGACATTCAGTACTTC.

The rearrangement links TRBV6-4 to TRBJ1-1, with 11 bases that match TRBD1. Germline loops: CDR1 MRHNA, CDR2 SNTAGT. V lost 6 bases, J lost 4 bases, and 10 bases stayed unmatched. This CDR3 is built from 16 residues. In nucleotides, the CDR3 is TGTGCCAGCAGAACCCCCCCGGGACAGGGGGTCACTGAAGCTTTCTTT. Protein: CASRTPPGQGVTEAFF.

The chain has TRBV2 and TRBJ2-1; 8 nucleotides agree with TRBD2. The length of the CDR3 is 14 residues. With 0 bases clipped from V and 8 bases from J, the junction kept 3 bases outside the gene matches. Germline V lookup: CDR1 SNHLY, CDR2 FYNNEI. The DNA of the CDR3 is TGTGCCAGCAGTGAAGCGTTAGCGGGGTATGAGCAGTTCTTC. This codes for CASSEALAGYEQFF.

This chain joins TRBV7-2 and TRBJ2-5, with 11 bases that match TRBD2. CDR1 is SGHTA, CDR2 FQGNSA, per germline. The CDR3 runs 16 residues. V trimming: 5 bases; J trimming: 2 bases; junction bases outside the gene matches: 7. In DNA, the CDR3 is TGTGCCAGCAGCGTCCTAGCGGGAGGATCACAAGAGACCCAGTACTTC. Translating it yields CASSVLAGGSQETQYF.

This chain uses TRBV5-6 with TRBJ1-4; 9 bases map to TRBD1. This CDR3 has 15 residues. Germline CDR1 is SGHDT and CDR2 is YYEEEE. J lost 7 bases, V lost 2 bases, and 6 bases had no gene match. CDR3 residues: CASSFAGQGFEKLFF. CDR3 DNA: TGTGCCAGCAGCTTCGCGGGACAGGGATTTGAAAAACTGTTTTTT. The full variable domain, in which reference TRBV5-6 and TRBJ1-4 provide the parts outside the CDR3, is DAGVTQSPTHLIKTRGQQVTLRCSPKSGHDTVSWYQQALGQGPQFIFQYYEEEERQRGNFPDRFSGHQFPNYSSELNVNALLLGDSALYLCASSFAGQGFEKLFFGSGTQLSVL.

The chain uses TRBV12-3 or TRBV12-4 and TRBJ1-3; D uncertain. Trimming took 5 bases from V and 3 from J, leaving 5 bases between them. The CDR3 is 12 amino acids. The CDR3, as DNA: TGTGCCAGCAGTGTCTATGGAAACACCATATATTTT. The encoded protein is CASSVYGNTIYF.

The chain combines TRBV29-1 with TRBJ2-2; D uncertain. The CDR3 runs to 13 residues. The germline V gene encodes CDR1 SQVTM and CDR2 ANQGSEA. The germline V and J ends were trimmed by 2 bases and 0 bases, with 4 bases remaining between them. CDR3 nucleotide sequence: TGCAGCGTTGAATCCACGAACACCGGGGAGCTGTTTTTT. Encoded protein: CSVESTNTGELFF.

V is TRBV6-5 and J is TRBJ1-5; D is possibly TRBD1 (5 bases). The germline gives CDR1 MNHEY, CDR2 SVGAGI. The V gene lost 9 bases and the J gene lost 6 bases, with 21 bases spanning the gap. This CDR3 is built from 15 residues. CDR3 sequence (DNA): TGTGCCAGTCGAACCAGGGAAGAGTATGGTCAGCCCCAGCATTTT. This codes for CASRTREEYGQPQHF.

The chain recombines TRBV6-5 with TRBJ2-7, with D tentatively TRBD1 (6 bases). The CDR3 is 14 amino acids. From germline, CDR1 is MNHEY and CDR2 SVGAGI. The V gene lost 7 bases and the J gene lost 1 base, with 14 bases spanning the gap. CDR3 residues: CASTGTHASYEQYF. The CDR3 DNA sequence: TGTGCCAGCACCGGGACACATGCTTCCTACGAGCAGTACTTC.

The V gene is TRBV7-2, the J gene TRBJ1-2; 8 bases agree with TRBD1. With 0 bases clipped from V and 5 bases from J, the junction kept 14 bases outside the gene matches. Germline CDR1 and CDR2: SGHTA and FQGNSA. The CDR3 is made up of 18 amino acids. CDR3 loop: CASSLAPQGVGGLYGYTF. CDR3 bases: TGTGCCAGCAGCTTAGCCCCACAGGGGGTCGGGGGTTTATATGGCTACACCTTC. The variable domain in full, completed from reference TRBV7-2 and TRBJ1-2, reads GAGVSQSPSNKVTEKGKDVELRCDPISGHTALYWYRQSLGQGLEFLIYFQGNSAPDKSGLPSDRFSAERTGGSVSTLTIQRTQQEDSAVYLCASSLAPQGVGGLYGYTFGSGTRLTVV.

V and J are TRBV7-2 and TRBJ2-2, with D possibly matching TRBD2 (7 bases). Trimming took 5 bases from V and 3 from J, leaving 16 bases between them. The CDR3 covers 16 residues. The germline V gene has CDR1 SGHTA and CDR2 FQGNSA. In nucleotides, the CDR3 is TGTGCCAGCAGCCCCCCAGGAGGGGGGGACACCGGGGAGCTGTTTTTT. Encoded protein: CASSPPGGGDTGELFF.

V is TRBV19 and J is TRBJ2-1; 13 bases are a match to TRBD2. CDR3 length: 16 residues. Germline CDR1 LNHDA, CDR2 SQIVND (reference sequence). V was pared by 7 bases and J by 0 bases, with 3 bases of the junction left unmatched. CDR3 bases: TGTGCCAGTATCCGGACTAGCGGGAGCTCCTACAATGAGCAGTTCTTC. As protein: CASIRTSGSSYNEQFF.

CDR3: CASSSGRGHEQYF. The CDR3, as DNA: TGTGCCAGCAGTTCAGGCAGGGGCCACGAGCAGTACTTC. The chain combines TRBV6-5 with TRBJ2-7; maybe TRBD1 (6 bases). Germline loops: CDR1 MNHEY, CDR2 SVGAGI. Deletions cut 4 bases from V and 5 bases from J, with 12 bases between. This CDR3 comprises 13 residues.

This chain links TRBV12-5 with TRBJ2-1; D is undetermined. Germline CDR1 LGHNT, CDR2 FRNRAP. This CDR3 contains 11 residues. Trimming stripped 1 base from V and 8 bases from J, with 3 bases between. CDR3 residues: CASGLGDEQFF. CDR3 in DNA: TGTGCTAGTGGTTTGGGCGATGAGCAGTTCTTC.

The chain is built from TRBV28 and TRBJ2-7; 10 nucleotides line up with TRBD2. CDR1 is MDHEN and CDR2 is SYDVKM in the germline V gene. The CDR3 loop spans 14 amino acids. The J segment lost 1 base and the V segment lost 10 bases, leaving 7 bases of the junction unmatched. DNA of the CDR3: TGTGCCACCCTAGCGGGAGCTCCTTCCTACGAGCAGTACTTC. It specifies CATLAGAPSYEQYF.

The chain employs TRBV5-5 and TRBJ2-5; 14 positions agree with TRBD2. The V gene end was trimmed by 2 bases and the J gene end by 4 bases; junction bases not matched to a gene: 10. Looked up from germline, CDR1 is SGHKS and CDR2 is YYEKEE (reference sequence). The CDR3 has 18 residues. The CDR3 spells CASSFEGLAGVGGETQYF. CDR3 in DNA: TGTGCCAGCAGCTTCGAGGGACTAGCGGGAGTAGGTGGAGAGACCCAGTACTTC.

This chain uses TRBV19 with TRBJ1-4; D remains ambiguous. The CDR3 has 14 residues. The germline V gene has CDR1 LNHDA and CDR2 SQIVND (reference sequence). V lost 6 bases, J lost 1 base, and 9 bases lay in between. CDR3 sequence (DNA): TGTGCCAGTAGGAGCTTAATAACTAATGAAAAACTGTTTTTT. Amino acid sequence: CASRSLITNEKLFF.

This chain links TRBV28 with TRBJ2-2; D may be TRBD1 (6 bases). CDR3 length: 16 residues. Germline CDR1 and CDR2: MDHEN and SYDVKM. The V end lost 6 bases, the J end lost 5 bases, and 19 bases lay between the germline ends. CDR3 DNA sequence: TGTGCCAGCAGCAAGCTCAGGGGTAGAGAGACCGGGGAGCTGTTTTTT. Amino acids: CASSKLRGRETGELFF.

The J gene is TRBJ1-2, the V gene TRBV25-1; maybe TRBD1 (6 bases). The germline CDR1 and CDR2 sequences are MGHDK and SYGVNS. The CDR3 length is 12 residues. The V gene lost 5 bases and the J gene lost 6 bases, with 10 bases spanning the gap. CDR3 nucleotide sequence: TGTGCCAGCAGTCCGAGGGGGAATGGCTACACCTTC. Translation: CASSPRGNGYTF.

The chain is built from TRBV30 and TRBJ1-2; 8 nucleotides align to TRBD1. This CDR3 is built from 12 residues. Germline V gene sequence: CDR1 GTSNPN, CDR2 SVGIG (reference sequence). V gave up 6 bases and J gave up 1 base; unmatched junction bases: 1. The CDR3: CACGQGNYGYTF. The CDR3 DNA sequence: TGTGCCTGTGGACAGGGTAACTATGGCTACACCTTC.

This chain joins TRBV13 and TRBJ2-1; 8 bases are shared with TRBD1. V was clipped by 5 bases and J by 4 bases; unmatched bases: 7. Per germline, CDR1 PRHDT and CDR2 FYEKMQ (reference sequence). The CDR3 has 15 residues. CDR3: CASSPGTGSYNEQFF. CDR3 bases: TGTGCCAGCAGCCCGGGGACAGGATCTTACAATGAGCAGTTCTTC.

The CDR3 DNA reads TGTGCCATCCTAAGGGGGGGGGATTCACCCCTCCACTTT. Its protein is CAILRGGDSPLHF. The chain links TRBV6-5 to TRBJ1-6; perhaps TRBD1 as D (6 bases). V dropped 10 bases and J dropped 8 bases, with 15 bases sitting between them. The CDR3 covers 13 residues. Germline lookup yields CDR1 MNHEY and CDR2 SVGAGI.

A single count supports this clone. This chain joins TRBV6-2 or TRBV6-3 and TRBJ1-6; tentative D call: TRBD1 (6 bases). V dropped 5 bases and J dropped 4 bases, with 15 bases sitting between them. Germline CDR1 and CDR2: MNHEY and SVGEGT. The CDR3 is made up of 16 amino acids. The CDR3 bases are TGTGCCAGCAGTAAAGACAGGAGCTCTTATAATTCACCCCTCCACTTT. Protein: CASSKDRSSYNSPLHF.

This chain links TRBV28 with TRBJ2-5, with 10 bases aligning to TRBD2. Germline-derived CDR1 and CDR2 are MDHEN and SYDVKM. J gave up 4 bases and V 5 bases, and 10 bases lay outside the gene matches. CDR3 length: 16 residues. CDR3 nucleotide sequence: TGTGCCAGCAGTCCGAGAGTGAGCGGGAGGGGAGAGACCCAGTACTTC. This translates into CASSPRVSGRGETQYF.